This T cell receptor beta chain was sequenced during a study of beta chain features in type 1 diabetes. Study-wide background: Examined across all samples were some 99 million sorted cells. Notes on the study in general: The study found that naive, central memory and Treg TCRB repertoires appeared more similar in patients than in healthy donors. Moderate yet significant TCRB CDR3 shortening was seen in Type 1 diabetes patients in all four CD4+ subsets.

This clone was picked up a small number of times. Antigen specificity is unknown. Germline V lookup: CDR1 MDHEN, CDR2 SYDVKM. V was clipped by 7 bases and J by 5 bases; unmatched bases: 5. The CDR3 runs to 13 residues. What was sequenced were expressed TCRB transcripts, since all of the isolated RNA had been reverse transcribed. The protocol was immunoSEQ multiplex PCR, while the TCRdb copy is restricted to in-frame clones and leaves out a portion. Here the sample spans more than 300,000 clones, 8% being singletons. V is TRBV28 and J is TRBJ1-1; 9 bases match TRBD1. This receptor was obtained from a young woman in good health. Sequenced material: central memory CD4+ T cells from blood. The CDR3 region has the DNA TGTGCCAGCAACTTCGACAGGGGGACTGAAGCTTTCTTT. It codes for CASNFDRGTEAFF.